The source of this T cell receptor (beta chain) is a study of T-cell reconstitution after alpha-beta-depleted transplantation in children. The CDR3 is made up of 15 amino acids. CDR1 and CDR2 from the germline V gene are DFQATT and SNEGSKA (reference sequence). In this sample, this clonotype turned up many times. Germline and junction disagree at one end, which may indicate a read error. During its preparation, the TCRbeta library received unique molecular identifiers. MiXCR, run by TCRdb on the PCR reads, gives a single entry per CDR3 protein. The data contain approximately 490,000 distinct CDR3 sequences, around 13% of them seen just once; the ten biggest clones take up approximately 5.4%.

Here the sequenced sample was PBMCs from the stem cell graft donor, taken from the stem cell graft. This clonotype was sampled from a human donor who donated a stem cell graft to a child with combined immunodeficiency. The chain couples TRBV20-1 to TRBJ2-2, with D possibly TRBD2 on 6 matching bases. CDR3 region: CSAREAPLAVGGLFF. The CDR3 DNA reads as TGCAGTGCTAGAGAGGCTCCTCTCGCGGTGGGGGGGCTGTTTTTT.